Below, 10 T cell receptor beta chains from the same sample are listed, as sequenced in a study of graft-versus-host responses after intestinal transplantation. Produced via immunoSEQ multiplex PCR; TCRdb's table is partial and in-frame only. The sample shows roughly 28,000 clones, 87% of them seen only once. The sequenced sample was PBMCs, obtained roughly 68 weeks after intestinal transplantation. Receptors originate from a human patient who received an intestinal transplant, so some T cells may come from the graft donor.

The chain combines TRBV13 with TRBJ2-7, with 7 bases aligning to TRBD1. The ends lost 4 bases at V and 1 base at J; junction bases unmatched: 10. CDR3 size: 16 residues. Germline V CDR1 and CDR2: PRHDT, FYEKMQ (reference sequence). This CDR3 is CASSYTPTQGSYEQYF. The CDR3 DNA reads TGTGCCAGCAGCTACACCCCGACACAGGGGTCCTACGAGCAGTACTTC.

V gene TRBV6-5 combines with J gene TRBJ1-2, with D perhaps TRBD1 (5 bases). Per the germline V gene, CDR1 is MNHEY and CDR2 is SVGAGI. The CDR3 totals 12 residues. With 6 bases removed from V and 6 bases from J, the gap between germline ends came to 11 bases. The DNA for the CDR3 is TGTGCCAGCAGCCAGGGTTACAATGGCTACACCTTC. Protein product: CASSQGYNGYTF.

The chain joins TRBV6-1 to TRBJ1-2; a weak D match, TRBD1 (6 bases). V shed 3 bases and J shed 8 bases, with 13 bases lying between them. Germline V gene sequence: CDR1 MNHNS, CDR2 SASEGT. The CDR3 loop spans 13 amino acids. The CDR3 coding sequence is TGTGCCAGCAGTGAGATTCGACAGGAAGGCTACACCTTC. This encodes CASSEIRQEGYTF.

The chain couples TRBV7-9 to TRBJ1-6; the D is unclear. V was pared by 6 bases and J by 9 bases, with 12 bases between. This CDR3 has 13 amino acids. Per germline, CDR1 SEHNR and CDR2 FQNEAQ (reference sequence). The DNA of the CDR3 is TGTGCCAGCAGATCCCCGGGGTTTTCACCCCTCCACTTT. Residues: CASRSPGFSPLHF. Complete variable domain (other parts from reference TRBV7-9 and TRBJ1-6): DTGVSQNPRHKITKRGQNVTFRCDPISEHNRLYWYRQTLGQGPEFLTYFQNEAQLEKSRLLSDRFSAERPKGSFSTLEIQRTEQGDSAMYLCASRSPGFSPLHFGNGTRLTVT.

The CDR3 DNA sequence: TGTGCCAGCACCCCCGAAGGGTTACGAGCTTATCCCGACAATGAGCAGTTCTTC. This sequence encodes CASTPEGLRAYPDNEQFF. The chain carries TRBV19 and TRBJ2-1, with D hard to call. Trimming pared 9 bases from V and 5 bases from J, leaving 29 bases between. Germline V gene sequence: CDR1 LNHDA, CDR2 SQIVND (reference sequence). The CDR3 length is 18 residues. The whole variable domain, filled in from reference TRBV19 and TRBJ2-1, reads DGGITQSPKYLFRKEGQNVTLSCEQNLNHDAMYWYRQDPGQGLRLIYYSQIVNDFQKGDIAEGYSVSREKKESFPLTVTSAQKNPTAFYLCASTPEGLRAYPDNEQFFGPGTRLTVL.

This clone was seen only a few times. This chain links TRBV4-2 with TRBJ2-1; D unclear. CDR1 is LGHNA and CDR2 is YNFKEQ in the germline V gene. Between the trimmed V and J ends, which lost 0 bases and 6 bases, there was a span of 18 bases. The CDR3 runs to 17 residues. CDR3 in amino acids: CASSQDHGARRLNEQFF. CDR3 sequence (DNA): TGTGCCAGCAGCCAAGATCACGGCGCTCGCCGGCTCAATGAGCAGTTCTTC.

The gene calls are TRBV7-8 and TRBJ2-1, with D hard to call. Germline CDR1 and CDR2: SGHVS and FQNEAQ. V lost 5 bases to trimming and J lost 6 bases, with 8 bases between them. This CDR3 has 12 residues. The CDR3 DNA reads as TGTGCCAGCAGCGGAGATAGCAATGAGCAGTTCTTC. Translation: CASSGDSNEQFF.

Here the CDR3 reads CASSSPGTNYEQYF. DNA of the CDR3: TGTGCCAGTAGTTCCCCCGGGACTAACTACGAGCAGTACTTC. The V gene is TRBV19, the J gene TRBJ2-7; 7 nucleotides line up with TRBD2. This CDR3 has 14 residues. After removal of 5 bases from V and 3 bases from J, the junction contained 7 bases not matched to a gene. Germline values: CDR1 LNHDA, CDR2 SQIVND (reference sequence).

The chain combines TRBV2 with TRBJ2-7, with D uncertain. Germline V CDR1 and CDR2: SNHLY, FYNNEI. With 7 bases removed from V and 0 bases from J, the gap between germline ends came to 7 bases. The CDR3 is made up of 12 amino acids. DNA for the CDR3: TGTGCCAGCACAGCTTCCTCCTACGAGCAGTACTTC. It specifies CASTASSYEQYF.

V and J are TRBV7-9 and TRBJ1-1; D is perhaps TRBD1 (5 bases). CDR3 length equals 11 residues. Germline CDR1 reads SEHNR; CDR2 reads FQNEAQ (reference sequence). V lost 1 base to trimming and J lost 9 bases, with 6 bases between them. In nucleotides, the CDR3 is TGTGCCAGCAGCTTAGAGGGGCAAGCTTTCTTT. This codes for CASSLEGQAFF.